These 27 T cell receptor beta chains were sequenced from one sample in a study of TIL therapy for anti-PD-1-resistant metastatic lung cancer. Indicated time point: pre-treatment sample, taken before nivolumab and TIL therapy. The libraries were made with immunoSEQ v3. The method was immunoSEQ multiplex PCR; TCRdb's version includes in-frame clones alone and lacks a portion of them. Of about 60,000 clones in the sample, 80% to 90% were seen once. The starting material was blood, obtained at baseline. Receptors were obtained from a person aged 25 to 85 with non-small cell lung cancer.

V gene TRBV5-6 combines with J gene TRBJ2-5; TRBD1 matches 10 bases. The germline CDR1 and CDR2 sequences are SGHDT and YYEEEE. V gave up 4 bases and J gave up 2 bases; unmatched junction bases: 8. This CDR3 is 16 amino acids long. The DNA of the CDR3 is TGTGCCAGCAGCCCCCGCTGGGACAGGGGACAAGAGACCCAGTACTTC. Protein sequence: CASSPRWDRGQETQYF.

The chain recombines TRBV27 with TRBJ2-5; no definite D call. This CDR3 comprises 13 residues. Looked up from germline, CDR1 is MNHEY and CDR2 is SMNVEV (reference sequence). V lost 4 bases and J lost 4, with 10 bases in between. CDR3 amino acids: CASSSLTLETQYF. The CDR3 bases are TGTGCCAGCAGTTCCCTGACACTAGAGACCCAGTACTTC.

The gene calls are TRBV5-1 and TRBJ2-1; 7 nucleotides line up with TRBD2. CDR1 is SGHRS and CDR2 is YFSETQ in the germline V gene. The CDR3 covers 14 residues. Unmatched junction bases numbered 6, after V lost 2 bases and J lost 7 bases. This CDR3 is CASSLTPGGNEQFF. CDR3 in DNA: TGCGCCAGCAGCTTAACCCCCGGGGGGAATGAGCAGTTCTTC. Together with reference TRBV5-1 and TRBJ2-1, the CDR3 gives the full variable domain: KAGVTQTPRYLIKTRGQQVTLSCSPISGHRSVSWYQQTPGQGLQFLFEYFSETQRNKGNFPGRFSGRQFSNSRSEMNVSTLELGDSALYLCASSLTPGGNEQFFGPGTRLTVL.

This clone was detected a few times. The chain uses TRBV5-8 and TRBJ1-6; D remains unclear. The V end was cut by 4 bases, the J end by 5 bases, with 10 bases between. The CDR3 totals 14 residues. Germline CDR1 is SGHTS and CDR2 is YDEGEE. The CDR3 protein is CASSHRRDNSPLHF. The CDR3 DNA follows: TGTGCCAGCAGCCACCGACGGGATAATTCACCCCTCCACTTT.

The genes are TRBV7-9 and TRBJ2-7; no firm D call. CDR1 and CDR2 from the germline V gene are SEHNR and FQNEAQ (reference sequence). The CDR3 covers 14 residues. Trimming pared 3 bases from V and 6 bases from J, leaving 15 bases between. CDR3 loop: CASSFQSTLGEQYF. In DNA, the CDR3 is TGTGCCAGCAGCTTCCAGAGTACTCTTGGCGAGCAGTACTTC.

The rearrangement joins TRBV9 to TRBJ1-1; the D gene is possibly TRBD1 (5 bases). Germline V CDR1 and CDR2: SGDLS, YYNGEE. CDR3 length equals 15 residues. The V end was cut by 3 bases, the J end by 5 bases, with 17 bases between. The CDR3 DNA reads TGTGCCAGCAGCGCCCGACCGGAAGGGGTAACTGAAGCTTTCTTT. It translates to CASSARPEGVTEAFF. The complete variable domain, with remaining parts taken from reference TRBV9 and TRBJ1-1, reads DSGVTQTPKHLITATGQRVTLRCSPRSGDLSVYWYQQSLDQGLQFLIQYYNGEERAKGNILERFSAQQFPDLHSELNLSSLELGDSALYFCASSARPEGVTEAFFGQGTRLTVV.

V is TRBV9 and J is TRBJ1-2; D is uncertain. The CDR3 contains 14 residues. V lost 0 bases and J lost 4, with 10 bases in between. CDR1 and CDR2 from the germline V gene are SGDLS and YYNGEE. The CDR3 nucleotides read TGTGCCAGCAGCGTAGATCTGGGCGGCTATGGCTACACCTTC. It translates to CASSVDLGGYGYTF.

This chain joins TRBV7-9 and TRBJ2-7; D unresolved. CDR3 size: 15 residues. Germline V gives CDR1 SEHNR, CDR2 FQNEAQ (reference sequence). V dropped 2 bases and J dropped 3 bases, with 14 bases sitting between them. The CDR3 sequence is CASSLSGGPLYEQYF. The CDR3 DNA reads TGTGCCAGCAGCTTATCCGGCGGACCCCTCTACGAGCAGTACTTC.

This clone was counted once. The CDR3 spells CASKQAPTGNTIYF. The DNA for the CDR3 is TGCGCCAGCAAACAGGCCCCCACTGGAAACACCATATATTTT. This rearrangement joins TRBV5-1 to TRBJ1-3; D is possibly TRBD1 (5 bases). The CDR3 consists of 14 residues. In germline, CDR1 is SGHRS, CDR2 YFSETQ. The V and J ends lost 6 bases and 2 bases respectively, with 12 bases between them.

This chain connects TRBV7-2 to TRBJ2-1; 9 bases agree with TRBD1. V was clipped by 1 base and J by 7 bases; unmatched bases: 5. Germline V lookup: CDR1 SGHTA, CDR2 FQGNSA. This CDR3 spans 15 amino acids. The CDR3 loop reads CASSLGTGEGNEQFF. In nucleotides, the CDR3 is TGTGCCAGCAGCTTAGGGACAGGGGAAGGGAATGAGCAGTTCTTC.

The chain uses TRBV5-1 and TRBJ2-2; D is unclear. This CDR3 contains 15 residues. Germline CDR1 SGHRS, CDR2 YFSETQ. Trimming left V 0 bases short and J 0 bases short, with 6 bases between. The CDR3 loop is CASSLDTTNTGELFF. For the CDR3, the DNA is TGCGCCAGCAGCTTGGACACGACGAACACCGGGGAGCTGTTTTTT. Complete variable domain (other parts from reference TRBV5-1 and TRBJ2-2): KAGVTQTPRYLIKTRGQQVTLSCSPISGHRSVSWYQQTPGQGLQFLFEYFSETQRNKGNFPGRFSGRQFSNSRSEMNVSTLELGDSALYLCASSLDTTNTGELFFGEGSRLTVL.

This clone has more than one count but fewer than ten. The rearrangement links TRBV6-1 to TRBJ2-7; D uncertain. V lost 2 bases and J lost 6, with 11 bases in between. CDR1 and CDR2 from the germline V gene are MNHNS and SASEGT. The CDR3 has 13 amino acids. The CDR3 region has the DNA TGTGCCAGCAGTGAATTCGTCCCAGTCGAGCAGTACTTC. Its protein is CASSEFVPVEQYF.

The V gene is TRBV23-1, the J gene TRBJ1-2; the D gene is possibly TRBD1 (5 bases). TRBV23-1 is recorded as an ORF, its role being uncertain. The CDR3 length is 17 residues. Trimming shortened V by 5 bases and J by 3 bases, and 22 bases separated the two germline ends. The CDR3, as DNA: TGCGCCAGCAGTAGAGGGTGCCGGGGGGACGAGGACTATGGCTACACCTTC. This gives the protein CASSRGCRGDEDYGYTF.

The V and J genes are TRBV5-1 and TRBJ2-5; possibly TRBD2 for D (6 bases). CDR1 SGHRS and CDR2 YFSETQ come from the germline V gene. Deletions cut 0 bases from V and 2 bases from J, with 14 bases between. This CDR3 has 16 residues. The CDR3 DNA sequence: TGCGCCAGCAGCTTGGCTGTTCTAGCGTCTCAAGAGACCCAGTACTTC. This encodes CASSLAVLASQETQYF. The full variable domain, completed using reference TRBV5-1 and TRBJ2-5, is KAGVTQTPRYLIKTRGQQVTLSCSPISGHRSVSWYQQTPGQGLQFLFEYFSETQRNKGNFPGRFSGRQFSNSRSEMNVSTLELGDSALYLCASSLAVLASQETQYFGPGTRLLVL.

A few counts support this clone. The rearrangement links TRBV14 to TRBJ2-2; D unresolved. This CDR3 has 14 residues. The germline V gene encodes CDR1 SGHDN and CDR2 FVKESK. The germline V and J ends were trimmed by 1 base and 7 bases, with 10 bases remaining between them. CDR3 nucleotide sequence: TGTGCCAGCAGCCAAGTGAGCGTATTCGGGGAGCTGTTTTTT. Translation gives CASSQVSVFGELFF.

The chain has TRBV24-1 and TRBJ2-2; the D call may be TRBD1 or TRBD2 (7 bases each). The CDR3 is made up of 18 amino acids. Germline assignment: CDR1 KGHDR and CDR2 SFDVKD. The V end was cut by 3 bases, the J end by 3 bases, with 19 bases between. The CDR3 protein is CATSDGGRGGADTGELFF. DNA of the CDR3: TGTGCCACCAGTGATGGGGGCAGGGGGGGCGCGGACACCGGGGAGCTGTTTTTT.

V usage is TRBV29-1 and J usage is TRBJ1-2, with D unclear. Germline CDR1 SQVTM, CDR2 ANQGSEA. The CDR3 is 12 residues long. V was cut by 0 bases and J by 7 bases, with 9 bases left in between. As DNA, the CDR3 is TGCAGCGTTGAAGAGCGGGTGTTTGGCTACACCTTC. Its protein product is CSVEERVFGYTF. The entire variable domain, with the rest obtained from reference TRBV29-1 and TRBJ1-2, is as follows: SAVISQKPSRDICQRGTSLTIQCQVDSQVTMMFWYRQQPGQSLTLIATANQGSEATYESGFVIDKFPISRPNLTFSTLTVSNMSPEDSSIYLCSVEERVFGYTFGSGTRLTVV.

This chain connects TRBV27 to TRBJ2-7; no reliable D call. V was trimmed by 3 bases and J by 0 bases, leaving 9 bases between them. Germline V gives CDR1 MNHEY, CDR2 SMNVEV (reference sequence). The CDR3 runs 14 residues. The CDR3 nucleotides read TGTGCCAGCAGTTTTGATAGGGACTCCTACGAGCAGTACTTC. Its protein is CASSFDRDSYEQYF.

On this clone itself: Other DNA sequences in this specimen translate into the identical CDR3. The CDR3 here is CASSLEQGSYNEQFF. The CDR3 DNA is TGCGCCAGCAGCTTGGAACAGGGGTCCTACAATGAGCAGTTCTTC. This chain links TRBV5-1 with TRBJ2-1; 7 positions match TRBD1. This CDR3 region has 15 residues. The germline V gene has CDR1 SGHRS and CDR2 YFSETQ. Germline trimming cut 0 bases from V and 1 base from J; bases unmatched to any gene: 1.

The chain links TRBV9 to TRBJ2-3, with a weak D call TRBD1 (6 bases). V lost 1 base and J lost 1, with 10 bases in between. Germline V gene sequence: CDR1 SGDLS, CDR2 YYNGEE. CDR3 length: 15 residues. The CDR3 sequence is CASSVTQGRTDTQYF. The CDR3 nucleotides are TGTGCCAGCAGCGTAACCCAGGGGCGCACAGATACGCAGTATTTT. Together with reference TRBV9 and TRBJ2-3, the CDR3 gives the full variable domain: DSGVTQTPKHLITATGQRVTLRCSPRSGDLSVYWYQQSLDQGLQFLIQYYNGEERAKGNILERFSAQQFPDLHSELNLSSLELGDSALYFCASSVTQGRTDTQYFGPGTRLTVL.

The rearrangement joins TRBV7-6 to TRBJ2-2; D uncertain. Germline V lookup: CDR1 SGHVS, CDR2 FNYEAQ. V dropped 9 bases and J dropped 0 bases, with 11 bases sitting between them. The CDR3 length is 14 residues. CDR3 in DNA: TGTGCCAGTGGAGACACAGCGAACACCGGGGAGCTGTTTTTT. Translated: CASGDTANTGELFF.

The gene calls are TRBV11-3 and TRBJ2-1; D not certain. The germline V gene encodes CDR1 SGHNT and CDR2 YENEEA. This CDR3 is 13 amino acids long. V lost 6 bases to trimming and J lost 8 bases, with 14 bases between them. As DNA, the CDR3 is TGTGCCAGCAGTCACTCGCCCCTTGATGAGCAGTTCTTC. Protein sequence: CASSHSPLDEQFF. Full variable domain (missing parts from reference TRBV11-3 and TRBJ2-1): EAGVVQSPRYKIIEKKQPVAFWCNPISGHNTLYWYLQNLGQGPELLIRYENEEAVDDSQLPKDRFSAERLKGVDSTLKIQPAELGDSAVYLCASSHSPLDEQFFGPGTRLTVL.

The gene calls are TRBV5-1 and TRBJ2-7; 11 bases map to TRBD1. The germline V gene encodes CDR1 SGHRS and CDR2 YFSETQ. The CDR3 is 15 amino acids. The V gene end was trimmed by 0 bases and the J gene end by 6 bases; junction bases not matched to a gene: 5. CDR3 in DNA: TGCGCCAGCAGCTTGGCACCCGGGACAGGGGGCGAGCAGTACTTC. Translating it yields CASSLAPGTGGEQYF.

The chain combines TRBV10-1 with TRBJ2-7; 7 bases are a match to TRBD2. V lost 4 bases to trimming and J lost 5 bases; unmatched junction nucleotides: 8. Germline V gene sequence: CDR1 WNHNN, CDR2 SYGVQD (reference sequence). The CDR3 contains 14 residues. CDR3 protein: CASSGQTSPNEQYF. The CDR3 DNA sequence: TGCGCCAGCAGTGGACAGACTAGCCCCAACGAGCAGTACTTC.

The chain recombines TRBV7-8 with TRBJ1-5; 8 bases match TRBD1. The germline V gene has CDR1 SGHVS and CDR2 FQNEAQ. V lost 3 bases and J lost 2; bases outside the gene matches: 6. This CDR3 region has 16 residues. CDR3 DNA: TGTGCCAGCAGCTTGACAGGGGTTCGCGGCAATCAGCCCCAGCATTTT. It specifies CASSLTGVRGNQPQHF. Based on the CDR3 plus reference TRBV7-8 and TRBJ1-5, the full variable domain is GAGVSQSPRYKVAKRGQDVALRCDPISGHVSLFWYQQALGQGPEFLTYFQNEAQLDKSGLPSDRFFAERPEGSVSTLKIQRTQQEDSAVYLCASSLTGVRGNQPQHFGDGTRLSIL.

The chain links TRBV5-1 to TRBJ2-1, with 8 positions matching TRBD2. Trimming took 7 bases from V and 5 from J; bases not matched to a gene: 11. The V gene's germline CDR1 is SGHRS and CDR2 YFSETQ. This CDR3 has 15 residues. The chain's CDR3 is CASGPSGLDDNEQFF. The CDR3 coding sequence is TGCGCCAGCGGACCTAGCGGGTTGGATGACAATGAGCAGTTCTTC. The whole variable domain, filled in from reference TRBV5-1 and TRBJ2-1, reads KAGVTQTPRYLIKTRGQQVTLSCSPISGHRSVSWYQQTPGQGLQFLFEYFSETQRNKGNFPGRFSGRQFSNSRSEMNVSTLELGDSALYLCASGPSGLDDNEQFFGPGTRLTVL.

This CDR3 is CASSQGGRGSYNEQFF. The CDR3 DNA sequence: TGTGCCAGCAGCCAAGGGGGGCGGGGCTCCTACAATGAGCAGTTCTTC. The V and J genes are TRBV5-4 and TRBJ2-1; TRBD1 or TRBD2 may be the D gene (6 bases each). Germline V gives CDR1 SGHNT, CDR2 YYREEE (reference sequence). Deletions cut 4 bases from V and 0 bases from J, with 14 bases between. This CDR3 has 16 amino acids.